A selection of T cell receptor beta chains follows, all from one sample in a study of blood T cells in healthy people across ages. TCRdb independently ran MiXCR on the 5' RACE reads; one entry per CDR3 protein. The sample includes just under 900,000 distinct CDR3 sequences, 29% seen only once; the top ten take around a sixth. Sequenced sample: blood. Receptor source: a woman of 80 years or more in good health. The CDR3 runs from the conserved cysteine through the conserved F or W. A D gene is named only where the DNA matches it firmly. The size of a clone is reported for some rows only, either as once, few or many, or as a class for expanded clones.

j_gene: TRBJ1-2; v_gene: TRBV11-2; abundance: NA; d_gene: TRBD1; CDR3aa: CASSLGTDHSYTF; CDR3nt: TGTGCCAGCAGTCTCGGGACAGACCATTCTTACACCTTC
j_gene: TRBJ1-4; v_gene: TRBV6-5; abundance: few; d_gene: NA; CDR3aa: CASSYTRIRRTTNEKLFF; CDR3nt: TGTGCCAGCAGTTACACTCGAATAAGGCGTACAACTAATGAAAAACTGTTTTTT
j_gene: TRBJ2-1; v_gene: TRBV13; abundance: NA; d_gene: NA; CDR3aa: CASSLGHMNSNEQFF; CDR3nt: TGTGCCAGCAGCTTAGGTCACATGAATTCCAATGAGCAGTTCTTC
j_gene: TRBJ2-7; v_gene: TRBV5-5; abundance: NA; d_gene: NA; CDR3aa: CASSSFPLGSGTDYEQYF; CDR3nt: TGTGCCAGCAGCTCTTTTCCCTTAGGGTCAGGGACTGATTACGAGCAGTACTTC
j_gene: TRBJ1-2; v_gene: TRBV20-1; abundance: many; d_gene: NA; CDR3aa: CSAGEGYGYTF; CDR3nt: TGCAGTGCTGGGGAGGGGTATGGCTACACCTTC
j_gene: TRBJ2-1; v_gene: TRBV9; abundance: many; d_gene: NA; CDR3aa: CASSVGGGSAYNEQFF; CDR3nt: TGTGCCAGCAGCGTAGGTGGGGGTTCTGCGTACAATGAGCAGTTCTTC
j_gene: TRBJ2-5; v_gene: TRBV28; abundance: NA; d_gene: TRBD1; CDR3aa: CASSLELGQGIQETQYF; CDR3nt: TGTGCCAGCAGTTTGGAGTTGGGACAGGGTATCCAAGAGACCCAGTACTTC
j_gene: TRBJ2-3; v_gene: TRBV12-3/TRBV12-4; abundance: few; d_gene: NA; CDR3aa: CASSITGFTQYF; CDR3nt: TGTGCCAGCAGTATTACAGGGTTTACGCAGTATTTT
j_gene: TRBJ2-5; v_gene: TRBV7-2; abundance: NA; d_gene: NA; CDR3aa: CASSLARVRTNNEQYF; CDR3nt: TGTGCCAGCAGCTTAGCTCGGGTACGGACGAACAATGAGCAGTACTTC
j_gene: TRBJ2-5; v_gene: TRBV7-9; abundance: many; d_gene: NA; CDR3aa: CASSLGQYQETQYF; CDR3nt: TGTGCCAGCAGCTTAGGACAGTACCAAGAGACCCAGTACTTC
j_gene: TRBJ2-5; v_gene: TRBV7-9; abundance: NA; d_gene: TRBD1; CDR3aa: CASTFATGSETQYF; CDR3nt: TGTGCCAGCACCTTCGCGACAGGGTCGGAGACCCAGTACTTC
j_gene: TRBJ2-7; v_gene: TRBV24-1; abundance: NA; d_gene: NA; CDR3aa: CATSDGGLNEQYF; CDR3nt: TGTGCCACCAGTGATGGGGGCCTAAACGAGCAGTACTTC
j_gene: TRBJ2-1; v_gene: TRBV5-1; abundance: few; d_gene: NA; CDR3aa: CTSSSGLQETQFF; CDR3nt: TGCACCAGCAGCTCGGGACTCCAAGAGACCCAGTTCTTC
j_gene: TRBJ2-3; v_gene: TRBV9; abundance: many; d_gene: NA; CDR3aa: CASSVGAETDTQYF; CDR3nt: TGTGCCAGCAGCGTCGGGGCTGAAACAGATACGCAGTATTTT
j_gene: TRBJ1-2; v_gene: TRBV13; abundance: NA; d_gene: NA; CDR3aa: CASSFYGRPEVSRGYTF; CDR3nt: TGTGCCAGCAGCTTCTACGGGCGGCCAGAGGTTTCCCGTGGCTACACCTTC
j_gene: TRBJ2-7; v_gene: TRBV20-1; abundance: NA; d_gene: NA; CDR3aa: CSARLQYEQYF; CDR3nt: TGCAGTGCTAGATTACAGTACGAGCAGTACTTC
j_gene: TRBJ2-1; v_gene: TRBV9; abundance: many; d_gene: NA; CDR3aa: CASSVGAGRYNEQFF; CDR3nt: TGTGCCAGCAGCGTAGGAGCAGGGAGGTACAATGAGCAGTTCTTC
j_gene: TRBJ1-1; v_gene: TRBV6-2/TRBV6-3; abundance: few; d_gene: NA; CDR3aa: CASRPEYNTEAFF; CDR3nt: TGTGCCAGCAGACCAGAATATAACACTGAAGCTTTCTTT
j_gene: TRBJ1-4; v_gene: TRBV5-6; abundance: many; d_gene: NA; CDR3aa: CASSLWGAPNEKLFF; CDR3nt: TGTGCCAGCAGCTTGTGGGGGGCACCTAATGAAAAACTGTTTTTT
j_gene: TRBJ2-3; v_gene: TRBV12-3/TRBV12-4; abundance: few; d_gene: TRBD1; CDR3aa: CASSLAPTGVRFLGYTDTQYF; CDR3nt: TGTGCCAGCAGTTTAGCGCCGACAGGGGTGAGGTTTCTTGGGTACACAGATACGCAGTATTTT
j_gene: TRBJ1-2; v_gene: TRBV4-3; abundance: many; d_gene: NA; CDR3aa: CASSQDSNRVNYGYTF; CDR3nt: TGCGCCAGCAGCCAAGATAGCAACAGGGTAAACTATGGCTACACCTTC
j_gene: TRBJ2-7; v_gene: TRBV19; abundance: NA; d_gene: TRBD1; CDR3aa: CASSMTGGYSYEQYF; CDR3nt: TGTGCCAGTAGTATGACAGGGGGTTACTCCTACGAGCAGTACTTC
j_gene: TRBJ2-5; v_gene: TRBV20-1; abundance: many; d_gene: NA; CDR3aa: CSARAPQGGGETQYF; CDR3nt: TGCAGTGCTAGAGCCCCCCAGGGGGGAGGGGAGACCCAGTACTTC
j_gene: TRBJ2-1; v_gene: TRBV7-2; abundance: many; d_gene: TRBD1; CDR3aa: CASSFGTGFYNEQFF; CDR3nt: TGTGCCAGCAGCTTCGGGACAGGATTCTACAATGAGCAGTTCTTC
j_gene: TRBJ1-4; v_gene: TRBV4-3; abundance: many; d_gene: NA; CDR3aa: CASSQDLQGPTTNEKLFF; CDR3nt: TGCGCCAGCAGCCAAGATCTACAGGGCCCCACGACTAATGAAAAACTGTTTTTT
j_gene: TRBJ2-1; v_gene: TRBV24-1; abundance: NA; d_gene: TRBD1; CDR3aa: CATSDPRQGRGNEQFF; CDR3nt: TGTGCCACCAGTGACCCCCGACAGGGACGAGGCAATGAGCAGTTCTTC
j_gene: TRBJ1-2; v_gene: TRBV5-1; abundance: few; d_gene: TRBD1; CDR3aa: CASSMGQGGYGYTF; CDR3nt: TGCGCCAGCAGCATGGGACAGGGAGGCTATGGCTACACCTTC
j_gene: TRBJ1-1; v_gene: TRBV10-3; abundance: few; d_gene: NA; CDR3aa: CAASPRNTEAFF; CDR3nt: TGTGCCGCAAGCCCTAGGAACACTGAAGCTTTCTTT
j_gene: TRBJ1-1; v_gene: TRBV7-2; abundance: many; d_gene: NA; CDR3aa: CASSPGFGWNTEAFF; CDR3nt: TGTGCCAGCAGCCCGGGTTTTGGGTGGAACACTGAAGCTTTCTTT
j_gene: TRBJ1-1; v_gene: TRBV5-1; abundance: many; d_gene: TRBD1; CDR3aa: CASTLATGVTEAFF; CDR3nt: TGCGCCAGCACCCTGGCCACAGGGGTGACTGAAGCTTTCTTT
j_gene: TRBJ1-1; v_gene: TRBV7-9; abundance: NA; d_gene: NA; CDR3aa: CASSLALIGGKTFF; CDR3nt: TGTGCCAGCAGCTTAGCGCTTATCGGGGGAAAAACTTTCTTT
j_gene: TRBJ2-3; v_gene: TRBV7-2; abundance: many; d_gene: NA; CDR3aa: CASSTSLKVGDTQYF; CDR3nt: TGTGCCAGCAGCACCAGTCTTAAAGTGGGGGATACGCAGTATTTT
j_gene: TRBJ2-6; v_gene: TRBV27; abundance: many; d_gene: TRBD1; CDR3aa: CASSSENRGLGANVLTF; CDR3nt: TGTGCCAGCAGTTCCGAAAACAGGGGGCTTGGGGCCAACGTCCTGACTTTC
j_gene: TRBJ2-5; v_gene: TRBV7-2; abundance: many; d_gene: NA; CDR3aa: CASSPLKRETQYF; CDR3nt: TGTGCCAGCAGCCCTCTTAAGCGAGAGACCCAGTACTTC
j_gene: TRBJ1-4; v_gene: TRBV7-2; abundance: NA; d_gene: NA; CDR3aa: CASSPGVVEKLFF; CDR3nt: TGTGCCAGCAGCCCAGGTGTCGTTGAAAAACTGTTTTTT
j_gene: TRBJ2-1; v_gene: TRBV5-1; abundance: once; d_gene: TRBD1; CDR3aa: CASSGGRQGNEQFF; CDR3nt: TGCGCCAGCAGCGGGGGAAGACAGGGGAATGAGCAGTTCTTC
j_gene: TRBJ2-5; v_gene: TRBV5-5; abundance: once; d_gene: NA; CDR3aa: CASSLEWGVGTQYF; CDR3nt: TGTGCCAGCAGCCTTGAGTGGGGAGTGGGGACCCAGTACTTC
j_gene: TRBJ2-7; v_gene: TRBV5-5; abundance: NA; d_gene: TRBD1; CDR3aa: CASTWTGFTYEQYF; CDR3nt: TGTGCCAGCACCTGGACAGGGTTTACCTACGAGCAGTACTTC
j_gene: TRBJ2-7; v_gene: TRBV5-1; abundance: many; d_gene: TRBD1; CDR3aa: CASSDTGARPYEQYF; CDR3nt: TGCGCCAGCAGTGATACAGGGGCTCGACCCTACGAGCAGTACTTC
j_gene: TRBJ2-1; v_gene: TRBV29-1; abundance: few; d_gene: NA; CDR3aa: CSVVGAGNEQFF; CDR3nt: TGCAGCGTTGTGGGGGCCGGGAATGAGCAGTTCTTC
j_gene: TRBJ2-5; v_gene: TRBV5-4; abundance: many; d_gene: NA; CDR3aa: CASSPTPIVGTQETQYF; CDR3nt: TGTGCCAGCAGCCCCACCCCGATCGTAGGGACCCAGGAGACCCAGTACTTC
j_gene: TRBJ2-1; v_gene: TRBV20-1; abundance: NA; d_gene: NA; CDR3aa: CSARTLTGYNEQFF; CDR3nt: TGCAGTGCTAGGACCCTTACGGGCTACAATGAGCAGTTCTTC
j_gene: TRBJ2-2; v_gene: TRBV14; abundance: NA; d_gene: TRBD2; CDR3aa: CAGSPTSFGELFF; CDR3nt: TGTGCCGGCAGCCCGACTAGCTTCGGGGAGCTGTTTTTT